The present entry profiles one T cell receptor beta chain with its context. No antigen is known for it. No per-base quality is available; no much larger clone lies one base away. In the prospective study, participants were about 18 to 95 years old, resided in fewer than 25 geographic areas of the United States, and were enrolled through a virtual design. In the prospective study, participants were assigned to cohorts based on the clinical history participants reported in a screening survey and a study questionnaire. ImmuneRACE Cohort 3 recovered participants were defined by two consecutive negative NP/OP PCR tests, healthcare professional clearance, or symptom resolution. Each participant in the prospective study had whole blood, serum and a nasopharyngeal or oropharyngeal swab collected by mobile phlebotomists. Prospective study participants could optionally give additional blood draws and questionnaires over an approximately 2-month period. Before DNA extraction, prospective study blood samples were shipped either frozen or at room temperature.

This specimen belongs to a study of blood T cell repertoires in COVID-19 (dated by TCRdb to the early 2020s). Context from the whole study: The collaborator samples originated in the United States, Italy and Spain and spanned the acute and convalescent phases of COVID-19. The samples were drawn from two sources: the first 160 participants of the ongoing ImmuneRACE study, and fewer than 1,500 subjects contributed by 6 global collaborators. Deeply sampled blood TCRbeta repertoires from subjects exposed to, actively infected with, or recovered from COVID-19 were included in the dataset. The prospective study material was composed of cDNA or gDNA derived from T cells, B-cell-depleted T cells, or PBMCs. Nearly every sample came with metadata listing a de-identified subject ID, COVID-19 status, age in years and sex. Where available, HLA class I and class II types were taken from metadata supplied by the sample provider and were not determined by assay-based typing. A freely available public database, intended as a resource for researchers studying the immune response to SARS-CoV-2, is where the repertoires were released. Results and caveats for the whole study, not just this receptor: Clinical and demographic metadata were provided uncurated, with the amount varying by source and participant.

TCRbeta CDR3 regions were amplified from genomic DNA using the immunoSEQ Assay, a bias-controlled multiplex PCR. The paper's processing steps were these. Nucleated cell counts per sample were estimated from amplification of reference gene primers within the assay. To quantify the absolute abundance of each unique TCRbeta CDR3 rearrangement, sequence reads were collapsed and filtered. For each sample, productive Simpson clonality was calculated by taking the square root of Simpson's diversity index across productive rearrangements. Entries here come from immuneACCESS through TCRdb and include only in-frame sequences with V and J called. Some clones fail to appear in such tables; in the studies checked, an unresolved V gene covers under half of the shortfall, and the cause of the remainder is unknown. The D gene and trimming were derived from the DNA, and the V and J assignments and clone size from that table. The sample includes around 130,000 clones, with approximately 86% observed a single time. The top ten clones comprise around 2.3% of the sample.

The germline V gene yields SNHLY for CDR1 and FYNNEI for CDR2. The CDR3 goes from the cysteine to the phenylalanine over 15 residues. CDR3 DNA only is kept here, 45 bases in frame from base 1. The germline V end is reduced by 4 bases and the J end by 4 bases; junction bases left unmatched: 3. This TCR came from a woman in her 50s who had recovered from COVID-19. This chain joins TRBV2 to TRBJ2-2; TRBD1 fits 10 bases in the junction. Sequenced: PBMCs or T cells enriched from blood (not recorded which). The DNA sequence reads TGTGCCAGCAGTGGACAGGGGGCATTCACCGGGGAGCTGTTTTTT. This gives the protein CASSGQGAFTGELFF.